The clone carrying this T cell receptor (beta chain) was seen only once. The sample belongs to a study of T cells after somatic rescue of genetic block. Using immunoSEQ multiplex PCR, the repertoire was profiled, and TCRdb retains in-frame clones only, with some absent. The sample holds tens of thousands of clones, roughly 96% seen once. The germline V gene has CDR1 ENHRY and CDR2 SYGVKD. The J segment lost 4 bases and the V segment lost 10 bases, leaving 10 bases of the junction unmatched. The CDR3 is 14 residues long. The V call is TRBV10-3, the J call TRBJ1-2, with 9 bases lining up with TRBD1. The specimen sequenced was peripheral blood mononuclear cells (PBMCs). This sequence originates from a child younger than two. In DNA form, the CDR3 reads TGTGCCACAGATCCGGGACAGGGAGCCTATGGCTACACCTTC. It is translated as CATDPGQGAYGYTF.